Listed here is a single TCR beta chain. Its antigen specificity is not known. Base qualities were left out, and no much larger clone turns up one base away. These data belong to a study of control samples from healthy donors and cancer patients (dated by TCRdb to about 2020). The protocol used for the library was the immunoSEQ multiplex PCR assay. This immuneACCESS table, as held by TCRdb, lists in-frame sequences with V and J called but not all clones. Of the missing ones, under half trace to an unresolved V gene in checked studies; the others have no known cause. This sample holds under 200,000 clones; roughly nine tenths were observed only once. The leading ten clones occupy roughly 0.7% of the sample. Based on the germline V gene, the CDR1 and CDR2 sequences are SGHRS and YFSETQ. Reading from cysteine to phenylalanine, the CDR3 counts 12 amino acids. Only the CDR3 region is kept as DNA, spanning 36 bases read in frame from base 1. V sheds 5 bases and J sheds 0 bases, leaving 5 bases between their ends.

The sequence is built from TRBV5-1 and TRBJ1-1; no D gene can be assigned with confidence. The source material was blood. This clonotype was sampled from a woman in her twenties or thirties in good health. CDR3 region: CASRGVNTEAFF. The nucleotides are TGCGCCAGCAGGGGCGTGAACACTGAAGCTTTCTTT.